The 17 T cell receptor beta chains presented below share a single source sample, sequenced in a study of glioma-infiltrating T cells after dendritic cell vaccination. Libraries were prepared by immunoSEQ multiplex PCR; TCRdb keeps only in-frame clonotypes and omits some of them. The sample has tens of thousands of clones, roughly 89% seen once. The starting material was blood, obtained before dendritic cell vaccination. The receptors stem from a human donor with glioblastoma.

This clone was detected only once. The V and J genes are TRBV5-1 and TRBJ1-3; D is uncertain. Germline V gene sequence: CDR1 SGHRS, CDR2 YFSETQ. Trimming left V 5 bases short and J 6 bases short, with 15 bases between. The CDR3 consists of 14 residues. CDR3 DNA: TGCGCCAGCAGATTGCCGGGAGCCCAAAACACCATATATTTT. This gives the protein CASRLPGAQNTIYF.

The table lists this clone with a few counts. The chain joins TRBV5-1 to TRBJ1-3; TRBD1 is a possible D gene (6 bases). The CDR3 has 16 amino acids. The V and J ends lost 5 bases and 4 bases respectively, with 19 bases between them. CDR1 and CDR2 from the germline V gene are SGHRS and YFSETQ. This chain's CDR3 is CASSPGQPRSGNTIYF. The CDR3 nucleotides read TGCGCCAGCAGTCCAGGACAGCCCCGTTCGGGAAACACCATATATTTT.

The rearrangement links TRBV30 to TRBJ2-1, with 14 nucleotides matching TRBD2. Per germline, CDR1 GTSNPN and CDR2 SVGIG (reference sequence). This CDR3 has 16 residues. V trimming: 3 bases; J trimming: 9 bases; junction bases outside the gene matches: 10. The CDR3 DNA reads TGTGCCTGGAGGGGGGGGTTGACTAGCGGGAGGGTTGAGCAGTTCTTC. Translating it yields CAWRGGLTSGRVEQFF. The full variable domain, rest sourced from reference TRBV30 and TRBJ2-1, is SQTIHQWPATLVQPVGSPLSLECTVEGTSNPNLYWYRQAAGRGLQLLFYSVGIGQISSEVPQNLSASRPQDRQFILSSKKLLLSDSGFYLCAWRGGLTSGRVEQFFGPGTRLTVL.

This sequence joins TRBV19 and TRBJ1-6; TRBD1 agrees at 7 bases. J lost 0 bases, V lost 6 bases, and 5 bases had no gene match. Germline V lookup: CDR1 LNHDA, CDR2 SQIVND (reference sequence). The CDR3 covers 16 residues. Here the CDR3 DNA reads TGTGCCAGTAGCGAGACAGGGAGCTCCTATAATTCACCCCTCCACTTT. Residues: CASSETGSSYNSPLHF.

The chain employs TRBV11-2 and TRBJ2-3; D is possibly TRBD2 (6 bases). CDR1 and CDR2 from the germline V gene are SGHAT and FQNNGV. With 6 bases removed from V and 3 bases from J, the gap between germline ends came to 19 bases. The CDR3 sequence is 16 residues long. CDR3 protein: CASRPSWGVGTDTQYF. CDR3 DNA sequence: TGTGCCAGCAGGCCCTCTTGGGGGGTTGGAACAGATACGCAGTATTTT.

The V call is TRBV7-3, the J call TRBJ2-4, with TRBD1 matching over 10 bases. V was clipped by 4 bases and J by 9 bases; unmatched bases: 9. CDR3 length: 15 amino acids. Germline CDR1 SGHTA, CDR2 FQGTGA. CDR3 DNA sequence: TGTGCCAGCAGCTCCGGGACAGGGGTTGGAGGCATTCAGTACTTC. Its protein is CASSSGTGVGGIQYF.

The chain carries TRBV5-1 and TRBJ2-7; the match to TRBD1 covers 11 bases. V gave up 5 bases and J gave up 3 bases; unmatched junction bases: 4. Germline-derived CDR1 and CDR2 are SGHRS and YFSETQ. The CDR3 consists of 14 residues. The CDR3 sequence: CASRPGTGGYEQYF. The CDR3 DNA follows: TGCGCCAGCAGGCCCGGGACAGGGGGCTACGAGCAGTACTTC.

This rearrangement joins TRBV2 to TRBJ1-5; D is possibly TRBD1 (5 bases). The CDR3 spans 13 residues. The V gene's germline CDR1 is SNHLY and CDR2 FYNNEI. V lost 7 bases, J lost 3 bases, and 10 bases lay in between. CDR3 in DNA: TGTGCCAGCACCAGACAGCTCAATCAGCCCCAGCATTTT. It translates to CASTRQLNQPQHF.

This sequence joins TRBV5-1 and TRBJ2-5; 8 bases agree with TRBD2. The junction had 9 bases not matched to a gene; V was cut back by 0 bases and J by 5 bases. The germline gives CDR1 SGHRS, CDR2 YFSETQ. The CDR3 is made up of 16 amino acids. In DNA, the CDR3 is TGCGCCAGCAGCTTGGGATACGGGGGGGGCGGTGAGACCCAGTACTTC. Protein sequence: CASSLGYGGGGETQYF.

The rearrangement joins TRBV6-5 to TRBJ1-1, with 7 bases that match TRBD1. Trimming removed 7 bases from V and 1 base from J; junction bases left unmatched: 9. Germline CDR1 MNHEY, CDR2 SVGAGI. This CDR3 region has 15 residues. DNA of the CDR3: TGTGCCAGCAACCTAAGACAGGGCGGGAACACTGAAGCTTTCTTT. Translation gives CASNLRQGGNTEAFF.

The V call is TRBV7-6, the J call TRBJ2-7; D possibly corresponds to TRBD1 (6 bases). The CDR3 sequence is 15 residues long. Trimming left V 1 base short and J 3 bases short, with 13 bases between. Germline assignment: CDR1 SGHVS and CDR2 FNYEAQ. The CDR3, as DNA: TGTGCCAGCAGCTTAGATCAGGGGCTGGGCTACGAGCAGTACTTC. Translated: CASSLDQGLGYEQYF.

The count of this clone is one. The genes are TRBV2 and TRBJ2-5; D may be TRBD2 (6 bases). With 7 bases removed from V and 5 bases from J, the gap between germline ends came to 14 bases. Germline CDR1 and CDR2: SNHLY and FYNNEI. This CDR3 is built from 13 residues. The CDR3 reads CASTEGTPETQYF. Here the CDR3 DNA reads TGTGCCAGCACCGAGGGGACTCCGGAGACCCAGTACTTC. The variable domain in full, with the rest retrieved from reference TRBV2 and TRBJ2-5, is EPEVTQTPSHQVTQMGQEVILRCVPISNHLYFYWYRQILGQKVEFLVSFYNNEISEKSEIFDDQFSVERPDGSNFTLKIRSTKLEDSAMYFCASTEGTPETQYFGPGTRLLVL.

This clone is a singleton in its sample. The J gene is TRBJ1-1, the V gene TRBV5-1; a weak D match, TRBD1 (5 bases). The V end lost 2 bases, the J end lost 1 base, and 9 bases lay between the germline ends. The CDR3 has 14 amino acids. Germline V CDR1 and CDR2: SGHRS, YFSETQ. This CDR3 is CASSLGARNTEAFF. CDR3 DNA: TGCGCCAGCAGCTTAGGGGCGCGGAACACTGAAGCTTTCTTT.

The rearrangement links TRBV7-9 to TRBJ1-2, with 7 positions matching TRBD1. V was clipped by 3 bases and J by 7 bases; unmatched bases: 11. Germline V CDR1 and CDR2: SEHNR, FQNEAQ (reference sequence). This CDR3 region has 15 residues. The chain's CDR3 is CASSFRGTGVGGYTF. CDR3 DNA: TGTGCCAGCAGCTTTAGGGGAACAGGGGTTGGTGGCTACACCTTC.

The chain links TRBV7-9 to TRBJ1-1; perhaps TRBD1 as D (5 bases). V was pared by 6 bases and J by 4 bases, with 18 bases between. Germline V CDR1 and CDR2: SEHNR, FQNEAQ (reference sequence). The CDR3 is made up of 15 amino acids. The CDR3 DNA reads TGTGCCAGCAGGGGGGAGGGCAGGGTCGGCACTGAAGCTTTCTTT. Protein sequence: CASRGEGRVGTEAFF.

CDR3 in amino acids: CASRLLFTDTQYF. CDR3 bases: TGTGCCAGCCGACTACTCTTCACAGATACGCAGTATTTT. This chain links TRBV2 with TRBJ2-3; D perhaps matches TRBD2 (5 bases). The CDR3 has 13 amino acids. Trimming stripped 8 bases from V and 2 bases from J, with 11 bases between. The V gene's germline CDR1 is SNHLY and CDR2 FYNNEI.

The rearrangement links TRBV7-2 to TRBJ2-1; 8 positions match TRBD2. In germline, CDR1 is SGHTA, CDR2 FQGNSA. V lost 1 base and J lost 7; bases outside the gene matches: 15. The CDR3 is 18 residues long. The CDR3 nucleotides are TGTGCCAGCAGCTTAGTTCCTAGCGGGCCTTCGAACGGGAATGAGCAGTTCTTC. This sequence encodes CASSLVPSGPSNGNEQFF.